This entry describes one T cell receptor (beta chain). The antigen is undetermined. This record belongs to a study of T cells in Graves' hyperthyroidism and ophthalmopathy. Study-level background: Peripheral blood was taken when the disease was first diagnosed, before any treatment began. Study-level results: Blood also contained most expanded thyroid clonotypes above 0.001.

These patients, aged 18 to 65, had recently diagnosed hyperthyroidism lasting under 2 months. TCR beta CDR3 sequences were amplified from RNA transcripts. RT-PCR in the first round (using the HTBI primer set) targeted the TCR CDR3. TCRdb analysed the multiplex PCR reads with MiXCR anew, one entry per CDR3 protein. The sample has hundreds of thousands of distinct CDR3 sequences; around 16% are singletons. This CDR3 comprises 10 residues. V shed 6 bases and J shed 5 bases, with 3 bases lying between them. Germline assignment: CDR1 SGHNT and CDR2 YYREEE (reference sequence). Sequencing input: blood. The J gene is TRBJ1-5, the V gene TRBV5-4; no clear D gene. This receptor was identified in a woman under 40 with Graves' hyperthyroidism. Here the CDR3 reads CASIDQPQHF. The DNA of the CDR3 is TGTGCCAGCATCGATCAGCCCCAGCATTTT.